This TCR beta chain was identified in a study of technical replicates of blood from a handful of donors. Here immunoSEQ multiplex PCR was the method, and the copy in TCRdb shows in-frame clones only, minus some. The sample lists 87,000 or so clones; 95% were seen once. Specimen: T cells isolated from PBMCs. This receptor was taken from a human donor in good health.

CDR3 bases: TGTGCCAGCAGTGAACAGGGGTATGCAGTCGAGCAGTACTTC. It codes for CASSEQGYAVEQYF. The chain is built from TRBV2 and TRBJ2-7; the D gene is possibly TRBD1 (6 bases). Trimming took 2 bases from V and 6 from J, leaving 14 bases between them. Germline lookup yields CDR1 SNHLY and CDR2 FYNNEI. The CDR3 runs to 14 residues. Combining the CDR3 with reference TRBV2 and TRBJ2-7 gives the whole variable domain EPEVTQTPSHQVTQMGQEVILRCVPISNHLYFYWYRQILGQKVEFLVSFYNNEISEKSEIFDDQFSVERPDGSNFTLKIRSTKLEDSAMYFCASSEQGYAVEQYFGPGTRLTVT.